The 9 T cell receptor beta chains reported below all come from one sample, sequenced in a study of PD-1 blockade in classical Hodgkin lymphoma. The time point denotes: cycle 4 day 1 (C4D1), after more than five weeks of nivolumab. Each patient relapsed following autologous stem cell transplantation, and prior brentuximab vedotin exposure differed. Repertoires were generated with immunoSEQ multiplex PCR, while TCRdb's copy carries only in-frame clones and drops some. The repertoire has approximately 20,000 clones, 75% to 85% of them found once; the top ten carry around 22%. The sequencing used peripheral blood mononuclear cells (PBMCs), collected before the fourth cycle of nivolumab. Receptors were obtained from a human donor with classical Hodgkin lymphoma.

This clone was seen a single time. The genes are TRBV5-1 and TRBJ2-5, with 10 nucleotides matching TRBD1. The CDR3 is 15 residues long. Germline loops: CDR1 SGHRS, CDR2 YFSETQ. With V trimmed by 0 bases and J by 5 bases, 4 bases remained unmatched. The CDR3 DNA is TGCGCCAGCAGCTTGGCGGCGGACAGGGGGGAGACCCAGTACTTC. Translation gives CASSLAADRGETQYF.

This sequence joins TRBV6-6 and TRBJ2-3; 12 nucleotides match TRBD2. Germline CDR1 reads MNHNY; CDR2 reads SVGAGI (reference sequence). This CDR3 comprises 16 residues. V was pared by 2 bases and J by 3 bases, with 3 bases of the junction left unmatched. The CDR3 loop reads CASSYELAGGTDTQYF. CDR3 in DNA: TGTGCCAGCAGTTACGAGCTAGCGGGGGGGACAGATACGCAGTATTTT.

The gene calls are TRBV10-2 and TRBJ2-3; no definite D call. Trimming removed 3 bases from V and 5 bases from J, with 12 bases in between. The CDR3 is made up of 14 amino acids. Germline values: CDR1 WSHSY, CDR2 SAAADI. CDR3 coding DNA: TGCGCCAGCAGTGAAATAGGTACGGGAGATACGCAGTATTTT. Protein: CASSEIGTGDTQYF.

The V gene is TRBV28, the J gene TRBJ2-1, with D possibly matching TRBD2 (5 bases). Trimming left V 6 bases short and J 4 bases short, with 19 bases between. CDR1 is MDHEN and CDR2 is SYDVKM in the germline V gene. The CDR3 contains 16 residues. The CDR3 DNA reads as TGTGCCAGCAGCGAAAGGAAGAGGCCGGGATACAATGAGCAGTTCTTC. Its translation is CASSERKRPGYNEQFF.

V usage is TRBV15 and J usage is TRBJ1-1, with 7 bases fitting TRBD1. V shed 3 bases and J 2 bases; nucleotides not matched to a gene: 9. The germline V gene has CDR1 LNHNV and CDR2 YYDKDF (reference sequence). This CDR3 is 16 amino acids long. CDR3 nucleotide sequence: TGTGCCACCAGCAGCTACCGGACAGGACGTAACACTGAAGCTTTCTTT. Translated: CATSSYRTGRNTEAFF. The whole variable domain, filled in from reference TRBV15 and TRBJ1-1, reads DAMVIQNPRYQVTQFGKPVTLSCSQTLNHNVMYWYQQKSSQAPKLLFHYYDKDFNNEADTPDNFQSRRPNTSFCFLDIRSPGLGDTAMYLCATSSYRTGRNTEAFFGQGTRLTVV.

This clone was detected a few times. The chain employs TRBV11-2 and TRBJ1-1; D uncertain. Trimming took off 2 bases at V and 6 bases at J, with 7 bases between the two ends. Per germline, CDR1 SGHAT and CDR2 FQNNGV. The CDR3 loop spans 12 amino acids. CDR3 amino acids: CASSLLGPEAFF. CDR3 nucleotide sequence: TGTGCCAGCAGCTTATTAGGGCCTGAAGCTTTCTTT.

J is TRBJ1-4 and V is TRBV18; 9 bases are shared with TRBD1. Germline V gene lookup returns CDR1 KGHSH and CDR2 LQKENI. Trimming cost V 3 bases and J 7 bases; bases outside gene matches: 3. The CDR3 is 14 amino acids. CDR3 in amino acids: CASSPDRGGEKLFF. The CDR3 region has the DNA TGTGCCAGCTCACCTGACAGGGGGGGTGAAAAACTGTTTTTT.

The rearrangement uses TRBV12-5 and TRBJ1-6; 8 bases are shared with TRBD1. The CDR3 contains 18 residues. CDR1 and CDR2 from the germline V gene are LGHNT and FRNRAP. The V segment lost 2 bases and the J segment 7 bases; nucleotides outside the gene matches: 13. The CDR3: CASGLRPGGAALNSPLHF. In DNA form, the CDR3 reads TGTGCTAGTGGTTTGAGACCAGGGGGCGCAGCGTTGAATTCACCCCTCCACTTT.

The CDR3 sequence is CASTQPGLAATDTQYF. CDR3 bases: TGTGCCAGTACCCAGCCGGGACTAGCGGCCACAGATACGCAGTATTTT. The chain uses TRBV19 and TRBJ2-3; TRBD2 agrees at 11 bases. This CDR3 region has 16 residues. Germline V gene data show CDR1 as LNHDA and CDR2 as SQIVND (reference sequence). After removal of 7 bases from V and 2 bases from J, the junction contained 8 bases not matched to a gene. Combining the CDR3 with reference TRBV19 and TRBJ2-3 gives the whole variable domain DGGITQSPKYLFRKEGQNVTLSCEQNLNHDAMYWYRQDPGQGLRLIYYSQIVNDFQKGDIAEGYSVSREKKESFPLTVTSAQKNPTAFYLCASTQPGLAATDTQYFGPGTRLTVL.